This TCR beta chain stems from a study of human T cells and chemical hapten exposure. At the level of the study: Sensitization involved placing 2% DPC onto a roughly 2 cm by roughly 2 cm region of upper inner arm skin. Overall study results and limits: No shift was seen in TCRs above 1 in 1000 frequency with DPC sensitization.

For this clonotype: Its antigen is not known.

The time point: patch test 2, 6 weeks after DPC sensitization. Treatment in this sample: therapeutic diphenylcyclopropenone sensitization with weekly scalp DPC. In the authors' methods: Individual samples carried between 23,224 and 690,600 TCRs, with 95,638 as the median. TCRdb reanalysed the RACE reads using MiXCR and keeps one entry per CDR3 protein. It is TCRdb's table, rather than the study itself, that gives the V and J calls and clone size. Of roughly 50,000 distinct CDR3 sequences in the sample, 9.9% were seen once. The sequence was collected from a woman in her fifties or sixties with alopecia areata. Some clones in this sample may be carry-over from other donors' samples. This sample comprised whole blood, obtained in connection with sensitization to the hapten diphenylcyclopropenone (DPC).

CDR3 DNA: TGTGCCAGCAGCTTAAGGCGGACCTCCACTGAAGCTTTCTTT. Its protein product is CASSLRRTSTEAFF. The chain links TRBV7-9 to TRBJ1-1, with D unresolved. This CDR3 is 14 amino acids long. Trimming removed 2 bases from V and 4 bases from J, with 11 bases in between. The germline gives CDR1 SEHNR, CDR2 FQNEAQ (reference sequence).